This TCR beta chain originates from a study of regulatory T cells in long-lasting Graves disease. Overall study findings and caveats: Thyroid tissue went unexamined; only peripheral blood was analyzed.

Comments on this clonotype: Its antigen is currently unknown. Possible read error: a much larger clone is one base away. No conserved phenylalanine or tryptophan is present at the end of the CDR3, so a read error is the likely explanation.

Per the germline V gene, CDR1 is SGHTA and CDR2 is FQGNSA. Trimming left V 5 bases short and J 0 bases short, with 15 bases between. CDR3 length equals 16 residues. With iRepertoire HTBI primers and Arm-PCR of CDR3 regions, TCR beta libraries were built. TCRdb re-called the multiplex PCR reads through MiXCR, storing one row per CDR3 protein. The sample has 250,000 to 300,000 distinct CDR3 sequences; 18% are singletons. The time point: newly diagnosed GD, antithyroid drugs for less than 3 months. The TCR library used RNA extracted from PBMCs. These same records also appear under a second study, on T cells in Graves' hyperthyroidism and ophthalmopathy. That work contributes: Thyroid ultrasound, orbital computed tomography, clinical symptoms, and serum thyroxine and TRAb underpinned diagnoses.

This TCR was recovered from a woman under 40 with Graves disease. The material was peripheral blood mononuclear cells (PBMCs), obtained at new diagnosis, from a patient treated with antithyroid drugs. The chain uses TRBV7-2 and TRBJ2-3; TRBD1 might be the D (5 bases). The CDR3 protein is CTSSPGGWGSTDTQYL. The CDR3 nucleotides are TGTACCAGCAGCCCCGGTGGTTGGGGCAGCACAGATACGCAGTATCTT.